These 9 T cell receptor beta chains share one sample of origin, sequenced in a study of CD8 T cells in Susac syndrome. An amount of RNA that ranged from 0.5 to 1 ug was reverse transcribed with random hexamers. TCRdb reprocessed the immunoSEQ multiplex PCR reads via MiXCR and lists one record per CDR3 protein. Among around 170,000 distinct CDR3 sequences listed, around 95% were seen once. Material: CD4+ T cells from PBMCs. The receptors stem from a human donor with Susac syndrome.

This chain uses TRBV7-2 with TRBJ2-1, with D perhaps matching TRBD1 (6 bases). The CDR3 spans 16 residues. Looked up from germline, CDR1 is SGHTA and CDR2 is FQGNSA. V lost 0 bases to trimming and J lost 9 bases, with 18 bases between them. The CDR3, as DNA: TGTGCCAGCAGCTTAGCAGGGGGTCTGATTTCGGGTGAGCAGTTCTTC. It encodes CASSLAGGLISGEQFF.

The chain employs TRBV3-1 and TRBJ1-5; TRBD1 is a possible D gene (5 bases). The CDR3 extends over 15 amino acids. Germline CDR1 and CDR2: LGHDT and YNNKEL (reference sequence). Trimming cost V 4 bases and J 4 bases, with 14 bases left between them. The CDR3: CASSPDRGVNQPQHF. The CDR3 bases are TGTGCCAGCAGCCCCGACAGAGGGGTAAATCAGCCCCAGCATTTT.

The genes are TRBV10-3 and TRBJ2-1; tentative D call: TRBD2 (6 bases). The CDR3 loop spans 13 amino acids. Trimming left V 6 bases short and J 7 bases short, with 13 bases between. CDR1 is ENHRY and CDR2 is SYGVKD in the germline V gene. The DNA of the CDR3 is TGTGCCATCAGCGCGGACGCGGGGAATGAGCAGTTCTTC. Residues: CAISADAGNEQFF.

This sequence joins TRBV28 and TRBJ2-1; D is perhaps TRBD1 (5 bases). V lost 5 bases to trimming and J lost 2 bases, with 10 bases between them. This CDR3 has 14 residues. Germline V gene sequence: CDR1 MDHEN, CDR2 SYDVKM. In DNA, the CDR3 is TGTGCCAGCAGTACAGGAACCCCCTACAATGAGCAGTTCTTC. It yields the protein CASSTGTPYNEQFF.

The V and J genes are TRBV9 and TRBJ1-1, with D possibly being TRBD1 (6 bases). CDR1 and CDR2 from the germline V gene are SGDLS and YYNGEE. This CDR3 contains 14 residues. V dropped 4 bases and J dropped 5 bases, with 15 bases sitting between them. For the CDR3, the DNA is TGTGCCAGCAGCCAGCTCAGGGGTGTTACTGAAGCTTTCTTT. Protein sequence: CASSQLRGVTEAFF.

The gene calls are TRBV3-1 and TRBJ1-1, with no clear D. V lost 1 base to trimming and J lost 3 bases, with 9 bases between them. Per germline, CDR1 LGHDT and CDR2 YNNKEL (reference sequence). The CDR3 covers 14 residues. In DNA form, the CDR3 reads TGTGCCAGCAGCCAAGCCCCCCGGGACACTGAAGCTTTCTTT. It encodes CASSQAPRDTEAFF.

CDR3 region: CASSRGQGTEKLFF. CDR3 sequence (DNA): TGTGCCAGCAGTAGGGGACAGGGGACTGAAAAACTGTTTTTT. The chain employs TRBV12-3 or TRBV12-4 and TRBJ1-4, with 10 bases lining up with TRBD1. The ends lost 5 bases at V and 7 bases at J; junction bases unmatched: 4. The length of the CDR3 is 14 residues.

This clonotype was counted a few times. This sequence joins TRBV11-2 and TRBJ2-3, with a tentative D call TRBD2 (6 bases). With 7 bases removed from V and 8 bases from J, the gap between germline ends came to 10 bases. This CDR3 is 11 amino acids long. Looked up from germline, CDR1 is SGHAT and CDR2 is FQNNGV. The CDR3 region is CASKRDSTQYF. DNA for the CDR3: TGTGCCAGCAAACGGGACTCTACGCAGTATTTT.

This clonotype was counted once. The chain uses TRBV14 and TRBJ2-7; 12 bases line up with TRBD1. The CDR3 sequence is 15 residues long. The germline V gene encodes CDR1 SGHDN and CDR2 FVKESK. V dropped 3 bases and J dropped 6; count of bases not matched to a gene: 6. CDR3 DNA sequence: TGTGCCAGCAGCCATTACTCGGGACAGGGGGCCGAGCAGTACTTC. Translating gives CASSHYSGQGAEQYF.